These 28 T cell receptor beta chains were all obtained from the same sample, sequenced in a study of blood T cells in healthy people across ages. Sample-barcoded 5' priming and a J-beta primer mix drove a second PCR of about 6 to 12 cycles. TCRdb processed the 5' RACE reads anew with MiXCR; each CDR3 protein has one entry. Of 550,000 to 600,000 distinct CDR3 sequences in the sample, around 50% were seen once. Sample: blood. The receptors here all came from an elderly man in good health.

The CDR3 sequence: CSARRRNTEAFF. The CDR3 DNA reads TGCAGTGCACGACGGAGGAACACTGAAGCTTTCTTT. This chain joins TRBV20-1 and TRBJ1-1; D remains ambiguous. V lost 6 bases and J 1 base, leaving 9 bases between the germline ends. This CDR3 spans 12 amino acids. Germline loops: CDR1 DFQATT, CDR2 SNEGSKA (reference sequence).

The V gene is TRBV7-2, the J gene TRBJ2-2; 9 nucleotides align to TRBD2. V lost 5 bases and J lost 7; bases outside the gene matches: 11. CDR1 and CDR2 from the germline V gene are SGHTA and FQGNSA. The CDR3 runs 16 residues. The CDR3 protein is CASSVHRTSESGELFF. In DNA form, the CDR3 reads TGTGCCAGCAGCGTCCACCGGACTAGCGAGAGCGGGGAGCTGTTTTTT.

This clonotype has a count of ten or more. The chain carries TRBV6-6 and TRBJ2-1, with 9 bases fitting TRBD2. Germline V gene sequence: CDR1 MNHNY, CDR2 SVGAGI (reference sequence). With V trimmed by 5 bases and J by 4 bases, 3 bases remained unmatched. This CDR3 comprises 14 residues. The CDR3 reads CASSAGGPYNEQFF. CDR3 nucleotides: TGTGCCAGCAGTGCGGGGGGGCCTTACAATGAGCAGTTCTTC.

This chain links TRBV7-8 with TRBJ1-5; tentatively, D is TRBD1 (6 bases). Between the trimmed V and J ends, which lost 5 bases and 3 bases, there was a span of 14 bases. This CDR3 region has 15 residues. Germline values: CDR1 SGHVS, CDR2 FQNEAQ. The CDR3 loop is CASSPDRQDNQPQHF. The CDR3 coding sequence is TGTGCCAGCAGCCCGGACCGACAGGACAATCAGCCCCAGCATTTT.

The gene calls are TRBV7-2 and TRBJ2-4, with a weak D call TRBD2 (5 bases). The germline V gene has CDR1 SGHTA and CDR2 FQGNSA. Trimming left V 4 bases short and J 13 bases short, with 17 bases between. The CDR3 loop spans 13 amino acids. Here the CDR3 DNA reads TGTGCCAGCAGCTCGGGGTCTTTGGTTGAGCAGTACTTC. Its protein product is CASSSGSLVEQYF. Complete variable domain (other parts from reference TRBV7-2 and TRBJ2-4): GAGVSQSPSNKVTEKGKDVELRCDPISGHTALYWYRQSLGQGLEFLIYFQGNSAPDKSGLPSDRFSAERTGGSVSTLTIQRTQQEDSAVYLCASSSGSLVEQYFGAGTRLSVL.

This clonotype was found a few times. The chain combines TRBV12-3 or TRBV12-4 with TRBJ1-2; D remains unclear. Trimming removed 3 bases at V and 2 bases at J, with 7 bases between. The CDR3 runs 13 residues. The CDR3 loop reads CASSFAGNYGYTF. The CDR3 DNA reads as TGTGCCAGCAGTTTCGCGGGAAACTATGGCTACACCTTC.

This clonotype was counted ten times or more. In DNA form, the CDR3 reads TGTGCCAGCAGTTACTCACGGGTGGGCTCCTACGAGCAGTACTTC. Its translation: CASSYSRVGSYEQYF. The chain links TRBV6-6 to TRBJ2-7; no definite D call. CDR3 length: 15 residues. V lost 0 bases to trimming and J lost 0 bases, with 9 bases between them. CDR1 and CDR2 (germline): MNHNY, SVGAGI (reference sequence).

V usage is TRBV2 and J usage is TRBJ1-2; D is ambiguous. V was shortened by 8 bases and J by 4 bases, with 14 bases between the two germline ends. The length of the CDR3 is 13 residues. Looked up from germline, CDR1 is SNHLY and CDR2 is FYNNEI. CDR3 DNA sequence: TGTGCCAGCCGACGGGCTAAAGGCTATGGCTACACCTTC. Its protein is CASRRAKGYGYTF.

This clonotype has a handful of counts. The chain carries TRBV20-1 and TRBJ2-7; 7 bases are a match to TRBD2. Germline-derived CDR1 and CDR2 are DFQATT and SNEGSKA (reference sequence). Trimming took 3 bases from V and 2 from J; bases not matched to a gene: 4. CDR3 size: 13 residues. CDR3 loop: CSASGTNAYEQYF. CDR3 sequence (DNA): TGCAGTGCTAGTGGGACTAACGCCTACGAGCAGTACTTC.

A few counts support this clonotype. The chain is built from TRBV12-3 or TRBV12-4 and TRBJ2-5; 12 bases are a match to TRBD2. The CDR3 loop spans 15 amino acids. V was pared by 6 bases and J by 4 bases, with 6 bases of the junction left unmatched. The CDR3 sequence: CASSKLAGGGETQYF. In DNA form, the CDR3 reads TGTGCCAGCAGCAAACTAGCGGGAGGAGGAGAGACCCAGTACTTC.

J is TRBJ1-2 and V is TRBV6-5; D possibly corresponds to TRBD1 (5 bases). CDR1 and CDR2 from the germline V gene are MNHEY and SVGAGI. Trimming removed 5 bases at V and 4 bases at J, with 11 bases between. The CDR3 consists of 13 residues. CDR3 sequence: CASSMGLIYGYTF. The CDR3 region has the DNA TGTGCCAGCAGTATGGGACTGATCTATGGCTACACCTTC.

The chain employs TRBV20-1 and TRBJ1-4; TRBD1 might be the D (6 bases). Per the germline V gene, CDR1 is DFQATT and CDR2 is SNEGSKA (reference sequence). There are 15 residues in the CDR3. Trimming pared 1 base from V and 0 bases from J, leaving 9 bases between. CDR3 nucleotides: TGCAGTGCTAGAGCCGGGACAACAACTAATGAAAAACTGTTTTTT. It encodes CSARAGTTTNEKLFF.

V and J are TRBV12-3 or TRBV12-4 and TRBJ1-2; D is unclear. This CDR3 is 15 amino acids long. Trimming pared 3 bases from V and 4 bases from J, leaving 15 bases between. The CDR3 DNA reads as TGTGCCAGCAGTTTCTTTGACCGCGATGTCTATGGCTACACCTTC. This gives the protein CASSFFDRDVYGYTF.

This clonotype was counted at least ten times. The CDR3: CASTHSGANVLTF. The CDR3 DNA follows: TGCGCCAGCACCCACTCTGGGGCCAACGTCCTGACTTTC. V and J are TRBV5-1 and TRBJ2-6; D ambiguous. This CDR3 is built from 13 residues. Germline CDR1 is SGHRS and CDR2 is YFSETQ. Trimming shortened V by 6 bases and J by 0 bases, and 4 bases separated the two germline ends. Variable domain in full (rest from reference TRBV5-1 and TRBJ2-6): KAGVTQTPRYLIKTRGQQVTLSCSPISGHRSVSWYQQTPGQGLQFLFEYFSETQRNKGNFPGRFSGRQFSNSRSEMNVSTLELGDSALYLCASTHSGANVLTFGAGSRLTVL.

This clonotype showed up just a few times. The CDR3 loop is CSVEVNSQETQYF. The CDR3 DNA reads as TGCAGCGTTGAAGTAAATAGCCAAGAGACCCAGTACTTC. V gene TRBV29-1 combines with J gene TRBJ2-5; D uncertain. CDR1 is SQVTM, CDR2 ANQGSEA, per germline. CDR3 size: 13 residues. Trimming left V 1 base short and J 1 base short, with 7 bases between.

This clonotype showed up many times. The chain recombines TRBV6-2 or TRBV6-3 with TRBJ2-7; 8 bases fit TRBD2. The length of the CDR3 is 16 residues. Per germline, CDR1 MNHEY and CDR2 SVGEGT. V was pared by 7 bases and J by 0 bases, with 11 bases of the junction left unmatched. The CDR3 reads CASNPQREYTSYEQYF. In nucleotides, the CDR3 is TGTGCCAGCAACCCCCAGCGGGAGTATACCTCCTACGAGCAGTACTTC.

This clonotype has more than one count but fewer than ten. V usage is TRBV5-1 and J usage is TRBJ2-1; D is undetermined. This CDR3 contains 15 residues. Trimming took 1 base from V and 6 from J, leaving 14 bases between them. Germline CDR1 is SGHRS and CDR2 is YFSETQ. The DNA for the CDR3 is TGCGCCAGCAGCTTGAACCCTTCACTCAGCAATGAGCAGTTCTTC. Encoded protein: CASSLNPSLSNEQFF.

The CDR3 DNA reads as TGTGCCAGCAGCTTACAGGGGGCTGATTACAATGAGCAGTTCTTC. This sequence encodes CASSLQGADYNEQFF. This rearrangement joins TRBV5-5 to TRBJ2-1; 9 nucleotides match TRBD1. V was clipped by 2 bases and J by 4 bases; unmatched bases: 4. The CDR3 runs 15 residues. CDR1 and CDR2 (germline): SGHKS, YYEKEE (reference sequence). Drawing the rest from reference TRBV5-5 and TRBJ2-1, the complete variable domain is DAGVTQSPTHLIKTRGQQVTLRCSPISGHKSVSWYQQVLGQGPQFIFQYYEKEERGRGNFPDRFSARQFPNYSSELNVNALLLGDSALYLCASSLQGADYNEQFFGPGTRLTVL.

Comments on this clonotype: A much larger clone lies a single base off, so this may be a read error. CDR3 residues: CASSYGSGQWNEQYF. The CDR3 region has the DNA TGTGCCAGCAGTTACGGGTCAGGGCAATGGAATGAGCAGTACTTC. The chain has TRBV6-6 and TRBJ2-5, with D tentatively TRBD1 (5 bases). Trimming took 2 bases from V and 11 from J, leaving 21 bases between them. From germline, CDR1 is MNHNY and CDR2 SVGAGI (reference sequence). The CDR3 contains 15 residues.

J is TRBJ2-7 and V is TRBV6-2 or TRBV6-3; the match to TRBD1 covers 8 bases. Per germline, CDR1 MNHEY and CDR2 SVGEGT. This CDR3 has 16 residues. Trimming cost V 6 bases and J 4 bases; bases outside gene matches: 14. The CDR3, as DNA: TGTGCCAGCAGGGCCAACACCGGGACAGGTTATTACGAGCAGTACTTC. Translation: CASRANTGTGYYEQYF.

The CDR3 is CASSLPGQGAGETQYF. The CDR3, as DNA: TGTGCCAGCAGCTTACCGGGACAGGGGGCGGGAGAGACCCAGTACTTC. The rearrangement joins TRBV5-6 to TRBJ2-5; TRBD1 agrees at 12 bases. Germline values: CDR1 SGHDT, CDR2 YYEEEE. CDR3 size: 16 residues. With 2 bases clipped from V and 4 bases from J, the junction kept 6 bases outside the gene matches.

The chain has TRBV4-3 and TRBJ2-5; D gene unclear. Trimming took off 0 bases at V and 5 bases at J, with 16 bases between the two ends. Germline V gives CDR1 LGHNA, CDR2 YSLEER. This CDR3 contains 16 residues. Here the CDR3 DNA reads TGCGCCAGCAGCCAAGATTGGGCCGCGCTAGAGGAGACCCAGTACTTC. The encoded protein is CASSQDWAALEETQYF.

The chain is built from TRBV21-1 and TRBJ1-4. TRBV21-1 is listed as a pseudogene. The CDR3 totals 16 residues. CDR3 in amino acids: CASSKGVDATNEKLFF. The CDR3 DNA reads as TGTGCCAGCAGCAAAGGGGTAGACGCAACTAATGAAAAACTGTTTTTT.

This clonotype turned up a few times. The CDR3 DNA follows: TGTGCCAGCAGCTCCTCCCAGAACACTGAAGCTTTCTTT. As protein: CASSSSQNTEAFF. The chain is built from TRBV7-3 and TRBJ1-1; D remains ambiguous. The germline V and J ends were trimmed by 4 bases and 1 base, with 7 bases remaining between them. The CDR3 runs 13 residues. In germline, CDR1 is SGHTA, CDR2 FQGTGA.

This clonotype has a handful of counts. The chain joins TRBV10-3 to TRBJ2-1; D is ambiguous. The CDR3 has 13 residues. Germline CDR1 ENHRY, CDR2 SYGVKD. V dropped 6 bases and J dropped 6 bases, with 12 bases sitting between them. The CDR3 DNA reads as TGTGCCATCAGCCCAGCCGGAGCCAATGAGCAGTTCTTC. Translating gives CAISPAGANEQFF.

The chain carries TRBV5-1 and TRBJ2-5, with 13 bases identical to TRBD2. The CDR3 contains 16 residues. The V gene end was trimmed by 0 bases and the J gene end by 11 bases; junction bases not matched to a gene: 10. Per germline, CDR1 SGHRS and CDR2 YFSETQ. The CDR3 sequence is CASSLASTSGGNEQYF. CDR3 sequence (DNA): TGCGCCAGCAGCTTGGCCTCGACTAGCGGGGGGAATGAGCAGTACTTC.

This clonotype was detected a few times. This chain uses TRBV7-8 with TRBJ2-1; 7 nucleotides line up with TRBD2. The germline gives CDR1 SGHVS, CDR2 FQNEAQ. This CDR3 is built from 14 residues. The junction had 5 bases not matched to a gene; V was cut back by 5 bases and J by 4 bases. This CDR3 is CASSPGGLYNEQFF. The DNA for the CDR3 is TGTGCCAGCAGCCCGGGGGGACTATACAATGAGCAGTTCTTC.

This clonotype came up a few times. The CDR3 nucleotides are TGTGCCAGCAGTTACTCGGGACTAGACGGTGAGCAGTTCTTC. Its translation: CASSYSGLDGEQFF. The chain combines TRBV6-6 with TRBJ2-1; 8 nucleotides agree with TRBD2. Trimming removed 0 bases from V and 9 bases from J; junction bases left unmatched: 4. Germline V gene lookup returns CDR1 MNHNY and CDR2 SVGAGI (reference sequence). CDR3 length: 14 amino acids.